This T cell receptor beta chain was obtained from a study of blood T cells in healthy people across ages. General observations from the study: Per million T cells, TCR beta diversity dropped roughly linearly as age increased.

Germline V gives CDR1 MNHEY, CDR2 SVGEGT. The CDR3 loop spans 14 amino acids. The ends were cut back, 8 bases at V and 1 base at J, with 12 bases in the middle. In the case of this clonotype: What it binds is unknown.

Next came a second PCR, run for about 7 to 11 cycles, which used a sample-barcoded 5' primer along with a J-beta primer mix. TCRdb re-analysed the 5' RACE reads in MiXCR, keeping a single row per CDR3 protein. The sample consists of about 2 million distinct CDR3 sequences, about 50% of them appearing once. Source material: blood. This clonotype was obtained from a middle-aged woman in good health. The chain employs TRBV6-2 or TRBV6-3 and TRBJ2-4; D is uncertain. CDR3 in amino acids: CASCKTGAKNIQYF. The CDR3 DNA is TGTGCCAGCTGTAAAACTGGTGCCAAAAACATTCAGTACTTC.